One and the same sample provided the 15 T cell receptor beta chains below, sequenced in a study of cytomegalovirus exposure and HLA in healthy donors. The PCR contained 60 Vbeta and 13 Jbeta primers. TCRdb's table, derived via immunoSEQ multiplex PCR, lists solely in-frame clones and lacks some. The sample has 100,000 to 150,000 clones, roughly four fifths seen once. Sequenced material: PBMCs. These receptors were obtained from a woman aged 40 to 55 in good health and CMV-seropositive.

The chain is built from TRBV6-5 and TRBJ1-5, with 7 bases lining up with TRBD1. With V trimmed by 4 bases and J by 1 base, 4 bases remained unmatched. The CDR3 is made up of 15 amino acids. Germline CDR1 is MNHEY and CDR2 is SVGAGI. This CDR3 reads CASSSQGLSNQPQHF. The CDR3, as DNA: TGTGCCAGCAGTTCACAGGGGTTGAGCAATCAGCCCCAGCATTTT.

This rearrangement joins TRBV6-1 to TRBJ1-1; TRBD1 aligns across 11 bases. V lost 4 bases, J lost 5 bases, and 3 bases stayed unmatched. There are 14 residues in the CDR3. Germline CDR1 and CDR2: MNHNS and SASEGT. CDR3 sequence reads: CASSVRDRGTEAFF. The CDR3 bases are TGTGCCAGCAGTGTTAGGGACAGGGGGACTGAAGCTTTCTTT.

The chain employs TRBV5-1 and TRBJ2-5; D perhaps matches TRBD2 (5 bases). The V gene lost 2 bases and the J gene lost 9 bases, with 8 bases spanning the gap. The CDR3 contains 11 residues. Germline CDR1 reads SGHRS; CDR2 reads YFSETQ. The chain's CDR3 is CASSLSSAQYF. In DNA form, the CDR3 reads TGCGCCAGCAGCTTAAGTAGCGCCCAGTACTTC. The whole variable domain, filled in from reference TRBV5-1 and TRBJ2-5, reads KAGVTQTPRYLIKTRGQQVTLSCSPISGHRSVSWYQQTPGQGLQFLFEYFSETQRNKGNFPGRFSGRQFSNSRSEMNVSTLELGDSALYLCASSLSSAQYFGPGTRLLVL.

This chain links TRBV5-5 with TRBJ1-2; a weak D match, TRBD1 (5 bases). Germline lookup yields CDR1 SGHKS and CDR2 YYEKEE (reference sequence). V shed 4 bases and J shed 4 bases, with 11 bases lying between them. The CDR3 runs 13 residues. For the CDR3, the DNA is TGTGCCAGCAGCCAGGGTATGACCTATGGCTACACCTTC. Encoded protein: CASSQGMTYGYTF.

J is TRBJ2-1 and V is TRBV15, with TRBD2 matching over 7 bases. The trim removed 2 bases at V and 3 bases at J, leaving 4 bases unmatched. From germline, CDR1 is LNHNV and CDR2 YYDKDF (reference sequence). The CDR3 spans 15 residues. This CDR3 is CATSRSRGDYNEQFF. In nucleotides, the CDR3 is TGTGCCACCAGCAGATCCCGGGGGGACTACAATGAGCAGTTCTTC.

The chain joins TRBV5-1 to TRBJ1-2; 11 bases map to TRBD1. This CDR3 comprises 15 residues. The ends lost 4 bases at V and 2 bases at J; junction bases unmatched: 4. In germline, CDR1 is SGHRS, CDR2 YFSETQ. CDR3 amino acids: CASSPRTGGNYGYTF. The CDR3 DNA is TGCGCCAGCAGCCCAAGGACAGGGGGCAACTATGGCTACACCTTC.

The V call is TRBV5-1, the J call TRBJ1-5; D unclear. V gave up 0 bases and J gave up 3 bases, with 4 bases separating them. CDR3 length: 13 residues. Germline CDR1 and CDR2: SGHRS and YFSETQ. CDR3 in amino acids: CASSLDTNQPQHF. The CDR3 DNA sequence: TGCGCCAGCAGCTTGGACACCAATCAGCCCCAGCATTTT.

The chain employs TRBV9 and TRBJ1-6, with TRBD1 matching 7 bases. The germline V gene has CDR1 SGDLS and CDR2 YYNGEE. Losses at the gene ends were 3 bases for V and 7 bases for J; bases not matched to a gene: 22. This CDR3 is 20 amino acids long. The DNA for the CDR3 is TGTGCCAGCAGCGGTAAAGGACCGAAGGACAGGCCTGAAGAGAATTCACCCCTCCACTTT. It codes for CASSGKGPKDRPEENSPLHF.

This rearrangement joins TRBV29-1 to TRBJ1-2; D is unclear. V lost 8 bases, J lost 8 bases, and 15 bases lay in between. CDR1 and CDR2 (germline): SQVTM, ANQGSEA. The CDR3 has 11 amino acids. The CDR3: CSPEEVEGYTF. The CDR3 nucleotides are TGCAGCCCTGAGGAGGTGGAGGGCTACACCTTC.

The J gene is TRBJ1-5, the V gene TRBV15; TRBD1 agrees at 9 bases. CDR1 and CDR2 from the germline V gene are LNHNV and YYDKDF (reference sequence). Losses at the gene ends were 3 bases for V and 5 bases for J; bases not matched to a gene: 5. The CDR3 covers 15 residues. CDR3 bases: TGTGCCACCAGCAGTGGACAGGGGTTTGATCAGCCCCAGCATTTT. Translation gives CATSSGQGFDQPQHF.

The rearrangement uses TRBV6-5 and TRBJ1-5; TRBD1 might be the D (5 bases). Trimming took off 0 bases at V and 2 bases at J, with 8 bases between the two ends. The germline gives CDR1 MNHEY, CDR2 SVGAGI. CDR3 length equals 15 residues. The CDR3 loop is CASSYSWGGNQPQHF. The CDR3 coding sequence is TGTGCCAGCAGTTACTCATGGGGGGGCAATCAGCCCCAGCATTTT.

The chain joins TRBV28 to TRBJ2-3; D remains ambiguous. Deletions cut 8 bases from V and 5 bases from J, with 17 bases between. This CDR3 has 14 residues. CDR1 and CDR2 from the germline V gene are MDHEN and SYDVKM. CDR3 sequence: CASGPRNPEDTQYF. Written as DNA, the CDR3 is TGTGCCAGCGGCCCTAGGAATCCGGAAGATACGCAGTATTTT. The full variable domain, in which reference TRBV28 and TRBJ2-3 provide the parts outside the CDR3, is DVKVTQSSRYLVKRTGEKVFLECVQDMDHENMFWYRQDPGLGLRLIYFSYDVKMKEKGDIPEGYSVSREKKERFSLILESASTNQTSMYLCASGPRNPEDTQYFGPGTRLTVL.

The chain is built from TRBV4-2 and TRBJ2-1; D is unresolved. Germline assignment: CDR1 LGHNA and CDR2 YNFKEQ. V lost 1 base, J lost 9 bases, and 13 bases lay in between. CDR3 length equals 14 residues. In DNA, the CDR3 is TGTGCCAGCAGCCAAGTAATGGGTACGGGTGAGCAGTTCTTC. As protein: CASSQVMGTGEQFF.

This clone showed up just a few times. The chain uses TRBV9 and TRBJ2-2, with 7 bases identical to TRBD1. The CDR3 has 16 amino acids. The junction had 6 bases not matched to a gene; V was cut back by 3 bases and J by 1 base. Germline loops: CDR1 SGDLS, CDR2 YYNGEE. CDR3 coding DNA: TGTGCCAGCAGCGCCCGACAGGGCTTGAACACCGGGGAGCTGTTTTTT. Amino acid sequence: CASSARQGLNTGELFF.

The V call is TRBV27, the J call TRBJ2-5; 7 bases are a match to TRBD2. Unmatched junction bases numbered 10, after V lost 9 bases and J lost 0 bases. In germline, CDR1 is MNHEY, CDR2 SMNVEV (reference sequence). The CDR3 runs to 15 residues. Here the CDR3 DNA reads TGTGCCAGTAGCCCTAGCGGCAATTACCAAGAGACCCAGTACTTC. It encodes CASSPSGNYQETQYF.